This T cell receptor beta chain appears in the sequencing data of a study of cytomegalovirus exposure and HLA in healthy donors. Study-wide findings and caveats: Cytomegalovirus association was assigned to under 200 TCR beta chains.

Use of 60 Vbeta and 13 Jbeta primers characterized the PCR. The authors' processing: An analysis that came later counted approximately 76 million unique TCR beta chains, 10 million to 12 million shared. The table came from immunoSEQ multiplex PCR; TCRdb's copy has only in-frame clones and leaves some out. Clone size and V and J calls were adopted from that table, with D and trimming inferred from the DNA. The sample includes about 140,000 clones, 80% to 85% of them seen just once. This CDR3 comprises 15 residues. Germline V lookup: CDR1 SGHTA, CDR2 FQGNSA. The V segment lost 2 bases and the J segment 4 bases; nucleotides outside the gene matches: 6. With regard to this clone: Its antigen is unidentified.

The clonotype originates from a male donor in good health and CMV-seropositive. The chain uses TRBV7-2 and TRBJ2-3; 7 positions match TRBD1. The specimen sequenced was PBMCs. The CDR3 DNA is TGTGCCAGCAGCTTATGGTCCAGGGGGTCAGATACGCAGTATTTT. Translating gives CASSLWSRGSDTQYF.